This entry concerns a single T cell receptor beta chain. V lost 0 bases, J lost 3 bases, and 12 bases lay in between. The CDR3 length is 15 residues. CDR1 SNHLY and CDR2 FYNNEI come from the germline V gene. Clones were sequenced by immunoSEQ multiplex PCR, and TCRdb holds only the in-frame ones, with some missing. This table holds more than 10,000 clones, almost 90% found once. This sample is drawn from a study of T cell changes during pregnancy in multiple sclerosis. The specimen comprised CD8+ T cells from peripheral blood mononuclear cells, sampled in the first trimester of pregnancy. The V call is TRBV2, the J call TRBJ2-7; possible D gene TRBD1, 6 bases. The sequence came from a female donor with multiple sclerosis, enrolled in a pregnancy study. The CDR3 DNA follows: TGTGCCAGCAGTGAAGCTTCGGACAGCTTCTACGAGCAGTACTTC. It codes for CASSEASDSFYEQYF.